Listed below are T cell receptor beta chains from one sample, sequenced in a study of memory CD4+ T cells and cytomegalovirus serostatus. Sequenced by immunoSEQ multiplex PCR; TCRdb stores in-frame clones only, minus some. In the table there are about 47,000 clones, 60% to 80% of which are singletons. What was sequenced was memory CD4+ T cells from blood. The receptors stem from an adult in good health and CMV-seropositive. CDR3s include the opening cysteine and the closing phenylalanine or tryptophan.

TRBV4-1,CASSQVDLVSYNEQFF
TRBV18,CASSPVASGGAYQETQYF
TRBV27,CASSLYPPARTRNNSPLHF
TRBV6-1,CASKLTGGQETQYF
TRBV7-2,CASSFFPRGPSGETQYF
TRBV5-6,CASSPAGVGQLFYGYTF
TRBV11-2,CASSLNYQETQYF
TRBV7-6,CASSLRRGNTEAFF
TRBV6-4,CASRRTGYSTDTQYF
TRBV4-3,CASSKQVEETQYF
TRBV5-4,CASSLNNSPLHF
TRBV5-8,CASSLARIRGDGYTF
TRBV5-1,CASSLGQGSDTQYF
TRBV11-1,CASSLDRVRAYEQYF
TRBV25-1,CASTTQAETEAFF